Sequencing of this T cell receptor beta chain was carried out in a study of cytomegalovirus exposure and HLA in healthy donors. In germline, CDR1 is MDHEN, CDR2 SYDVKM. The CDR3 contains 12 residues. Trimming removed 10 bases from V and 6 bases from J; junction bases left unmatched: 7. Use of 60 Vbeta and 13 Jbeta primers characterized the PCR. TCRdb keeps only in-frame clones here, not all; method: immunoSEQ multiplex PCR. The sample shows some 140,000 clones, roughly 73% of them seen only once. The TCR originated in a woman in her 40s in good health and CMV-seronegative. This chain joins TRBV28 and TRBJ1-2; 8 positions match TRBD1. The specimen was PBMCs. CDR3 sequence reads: CAIGQGLDGYTF. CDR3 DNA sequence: TGTGCCATCGGACAGGGTTTGGATGGCTACACCTTC.